Listed here are 15 T cell receptor beta chains from one sample, sequenced in a study of blood T cell repertoires in COVID-19. Sequencing was performed with immunoSEQ multiplex PCR; in TCRdb, only in-frame clones are kept and a portion is missing. This table holds about 260,000 clones, around 86% found once. Material for sequencing was peripheral blood. The receptor source for this set is a woman between 40 and 55 years old who had recovered from COVID-19.

The chain employs TRBV12-5 and TRBJ2-7, with TRBD2 as a possible D gene (5 bases). Germline lookup yields CDR1 LGHNT and CDR2 FRNRAP. V lost 0 bases and J 1 base, leaving 19 bases between the germline ends. CDR3 length equals 18 residues. CDR3 sequence (DNA): TGTGCTAGTGGTTTGGTACCCCCCTTCGGGGTCCCATCCTACGAGCAGTACTTC. It encodes CASGLVPPFGVPSYEQYF.

The rearrangement uses TRBV7-2 and TRBJ1-2; 9 bases are shared with TRBD1. Germline V CDR1 and CDR2: SGHTA, FQGNSA. The J segment lost 4 bases and the V segment lost 5 bases, leaving 5 bases of the junction unmatched. The CDR3 runs 14 residues. The CDR3 DNA reads TGTGCCAGCAGCCCCGGGGACAGGGTCTATGGCTACACCTTC. Translating gives CASSPGDRVYGYTF.

The chain uses TRBV5-1 and TRBJ1-2; D is unresolved. The CDR3 runs 14 residues. Germline V gene sequence: CDR1 SGHRS, CDR2 YFSETQ. V was shortened by 0 bases and J by 3 bases, with 9 bases between the two germline ends. The CDR3 nucleotides read TGCGCCAGCAGCTTGGGCGTTACTTACTATGGCTACACCTTC. It specifies CASSLGVTYYGYTF.

As DNA, the CDR3 is TGTGCCAGCAGTCCCGACTTCAACTCTGGAAACACCATATATTTT. This codes for CASSPDFNSGNTIYF. The rearrangement joins TRBV6-5 to TRBJ1-3, with unresolved D. Trimming stripped 5 bases from V and 0 bases from J, with 11 bases between. CDR1 is MNHEY and CDR2 is SVGAGI in the germline V gene. The CDR3 length is 15 residues.

The chain recombines TRBV18 with TRBJ2-7; D is possibly TRBD1 (6 bases). This CDR3 is 14 amino acids long. Germline CDR1 KGHSH, CDR2 LQKENI. Deletions cut 4 bases from V and 2 bases from J, with 12 bases between. The chain's CDR3 is CASSLQGLPYEQYF. CDR3 DNA: TGTGCCAGCTCACTACAGGGTCTCCCCTACGAGCAGTACTTC.

V and J are TRBV9 and TRBJ2-1, with 9 bases matching TRBD2. Germline loops: CDR1 SGDLS, CDR2 YYNGEE. Germline trimming cut 3 bases from V and 4 bases from J; bases unmatched to any gene: 5. The CDR3 loop spans 15 amino acids. CDR3 residues: CASSGAGGQYNEQFF. The DNA for the CDR3 is TGTGCCAGCAGCGGAGCGGGGGGTCAATACAATGAGCAGTTCTTC.

The V gene is TRBV18, the J gene TRBJ1-1; D is possibly TRBD1 (5 bases). The CDR3 is made up of 14 amino acids. Trimming pared 3 bases from V and 2 bases from J, leaving 10 bases between. The germline V gene has CDR1 KGHSH and CDR2 LQKENI. This CDR3 is CASSPFGGNTEAFF. Written as DNA, the CDR3 is TGTGCCAGCTCACCTTTCGGGGGAAACACTGAAGCTTTCTTT.

The V and J genes are TRBV5-1 and TRBJ2-1; D is possibly TRBD2 (5 bases). With 6 bases removed from V and 6 bases from J, the gap between germline ends came to 19 bases. CDR1 is SGHRS, CDR2 YFSETQ, per germline. This CDR3 is built from 15 residues. The CDR3 here is CASTEGFRLGNEQFF. The CDR3 DNA reads TGCGCCAGCACTGAGGGATTCAGGTTAGGCAATGAGCAGTTCTTC.

This chain joins TRBV30 and TRBJ1-1; 7 bases line up with TRBD1. Germline V gives CDR1 GTSNPN, CDR2 SVGIG (reference sequence). CDR3 length: 12 residues. V shed 3 bases and J 4 bases; nucleotides not matched to a gene: 2. The CDR3 protein is CAWRRDSTEAFF. The CDR3 DNA sequence: TGTGCCTGGAGACGGGACAGCACTGAAGCTTTCTTT.

The gene calls are TRBV5-4 and TRBJ1-1; possible D gene TRBD1, 5 bases. The germline gives CDR1 SGHNT, CDR2 YYREEE (reference sequence). The V and J ends lost 3 bases and 4 bases respectively, with 16 bases between them. The CDR3 has 15 amino acids. The DNA for the CDR3 is TGTGCCAGCAGCTCTCGGGCCAGGGTCGGCACTGAAGCTTTCTTT. Residues: CASSSRARVGTEAFF.

This clone has more than one count but fewer than ten. The V call is TRBV28, the J call TRBJ1-2, with a tentative D call TRBD1 (5 bases). The CDR3 totals 11 residues. CDR1 and CDR2 from the germline V gene are MDHEN and SYDVKM. Trimming shortened V by 5 bases and J by 5 bases, and 6 bases separated the two germline ends. The DNA of the CDR3 is TGTGCCAGCAGTCCAGGGTATGGCTACACCTTC. Amino acid sequence: CASSPGYGYTF.

The chain has TRBV3-1 (or the pseudogene TRBV3-2) and TRBJ2-5; a weak D match, TRBD1 (6 bases). Trimming left V 0 bases short and J 0 bases short, with 17 bases between. The CDR3 extends over 18 amino acids. Germline V gives CDR1 LGHDT, CDR2 YNNKEL (reference sequence). The CDR3 region is CASSQEWKDRLYQETQYF. The CDR3, as DNA: TGTGCCAGCAGCCAAGAATGGAAGGACAGACTCTACCAAGAGACCCAGTACTTC.

V gene TRBV6-5 combines with J gene TRBJ1-2; D perhaps matches TRBD1 (5 bases). V gave up 6 bases and J gave up 7 bases, with 15 bases separating them. Germline lookup yields CDR1 MNHEY and CDR2 SVGAGI. This CDR3 has 13 residues. The CDR3 sequence is CASSWEGLGGYTF. As DNA, the CDR3 is TGTGCCAGCAGCTGGGAGGGGTTGGGTGGCTACACCTTC.

This clone showed up just once. The genes are TRBV11-2 and TRBJ1-1; D unresolved. From germline, CDR1 is SGHAT and CDR2 FQNNGV. With 3 bases removed from V and 1 base from J, the gap between germline ends came to 9 bases. CDR3 length equals 14 residues. The CDR3 DNA sequence: TGTGCCAGCAGCTTCGGAGTCGGGAACACTGAAGCTTTCTTT. It specifies CASSFGVGNTEAFF.

The J gene is TRBJ1-2, the V gene TRBV27; possible D gene TRBD1, 6 bases. Trimming left V 5 bases short and J 3 bases short, with 16 bases between. This CDR3 comprises 15 residues. The germline V gene encodes CDR1 MNHEY and CDR2 SMNVEV (reference sequence). DNA for the CDR3: TGTGCCAGCAGTCCTTCGACAGGCTTCTACTATGGCTACACCTTC. As protein: CASSPSTGFYYGYTF.